This TCR beta chain came from a study of long-term antiretroviral therapy in people with HIV. A remark on this clone: Its target is not known.

V was shortened by 4 bases and J by 4 bases, with 18 bases between the two germline ends. The germline V gene has CDR1 SGHRS and CDR2 YFSETQ. The CDR3 spans 17 residues. Study observations and caveats: Repertoires looked antigen-experienced, with only a slight naive shift after ART. Dominance of pre-ART expanded clones persisted, fluctuating and often declining after ART.

Cryopreserved PBMC samples of roughly 0.95-11 million cells were used for DNA extraction. Survey-level resolution applied to immunoSEQ assay v3.0. Assay: immunoSEQ multiplex PCR; the TCRdb copy retains only in-frame clones and omits some. Of 32,000 or so clones listed, more than 80% were seen once; the top ten hold roughly 8%. This receptor was identified in a man aged 45-65 years with HIV. The material was unsorted PBMCs, obtained 3.2 years before starting antiretroviral therapy. V and J are TRBV5-1 and TRBJ2-6; tentative D call: TRBD1 (6 bases). The CDR3 loop reads CASSPNVRGAGANVLTF. The DNA for the CDR3 is TGCGCCAGCAGCCCTAACGTCAGGGGCGCCGGGGCCAACGTCCTGACTTTC.